One and the same sample provided the 12 T cell receptor beta chains below, sequenced in a study of blood T cell repertoires in COVID-19. Libraries were prepared by immunoSEQ multiplex PCR; TCRdb keeps only in-frame clonotypes and omits some of them. The sample gives a few hundred thousand clones, roughly 87% of which show up once; around 3% is in the top ten. Sequencing was done on a sample of PBMCs or T cells enriched from blood (not recorded which). The receptors come from a woman aged 30 to 39 who had recovered from COVID-19.

DNA for the CDR3: TGTGCCAGCAGCACATCCAGGGGGCTGGGCACTGAAGCTTTCTTT. Translated: CASSTSRGLGTEAFF. The V call is TRBV28, the J call TRBJ1-1, with 8 bases matching TRBD1. Unmatched junction bases numbered 10, after V lost 6 bases and J lost 4 bases. Germline lookup yields CDR1 MDHEN and CDR2 SYDVKM. The CDR3 covers 15 residues.

This rearrangement joins TRBV11-2 to TRBJ2-6, with TRBD1 matching 8 bases. Trimming cost V 5 bases and J 9 bases; bases outside gene matches: 9. Germline V gene sequence: CDR1 SGHAT, CDR2 FQNNGV. CDR3 length: 15 amino acids. The CDR3 DNA reads as TGTGCCAGCAGCCTCGGACAGGGCAGGGTCAACGTCCTGACTTTC. The encoded protein is CASSLGQGRVNVLTF.

CDR3 sequence: CASSFSQGRGGYGYTF. CDR3 bases: TGTGCCAGCAGCTTCTCACAGGGAAGAGGGGGATATGGCTACACCTTC. The rearrangement uses TRBV7-9 and TRBJ1-2; D is possibly TRBD1 (6 bases). Germline values: CDR1 SEHNR, CDR2 FQNEAQ (reference sequence). This CDR3 comprises 16 residues. The V end lost 3 bases, the J end lost 5 bases, and 19 bases lay between the germline ends.

The chain combines TRBV7-9 with TRBJ2-7, with 10 bases aligning to TRBD1. J was trimmed by 3 bases and V by 6 bases; bases with no gene match: 5. This CDR3 is 14 amino acids long. The V gene's germline CDR1 is SEHNR and CDR2 FQNEAQ (reference sequence). The CDR3 DNA follows: TGTGCCAGCAGACCCGGGACAGGGGTCTACGAGCAGTACTTC. Its protein product is CASRPGTGVYEQYF. Complete variable domain (other parts from reference TRBV7-9 and TRBJ2-7): DTGVSQNPRHKITKRGQNVTFRCDPISEHNRLYWYRQTLGQGPEFLTYFQNEAQLEKSRLLSDRFSAERPKGSFSTLEIQRTEQGDSAMYLCASRPGTGVYEQYFGPGTRLTVT.

The sample holds one count of this clone. CDR3 DNA: TGTGCCACCAGCAGAGGGGGGGGAAACGAGCAGTACTTC. Its translation is CATSRGGGNEQYF. The chain uses TRBV15 and TRBJ2-7; 7 nucleotides agree with TRBD2. Per germline, CDR1 LNHNV and CDR2 YYDKDF (reference sequence). V gave up 1 base and J gave up 5 bases; unmatched junction bases: 2. The CDR3 is 13 amino acids.

This sequence joins TRBV27 and TRBJ1-1; TRBD1 matches 7 bases. This CDR3 is 14 amino acids long. V shed 5 bases, J shed 1 base, and the junction held 4 bases outside the gene matches. Per germline, CDR1 MNHEY and CDR2 SMNVEV (reference sequence). The CDR3 spells CASSRGTANTEAFF. DNA for the CDR3: TGTGCCAGCAGTCGGGGGACAGCGAACACTGAAGCTTTCTTT.

This chain links TRBV27 with TRBJ2-1; D is ambiguous. The V gene lost 4 bases and the J gene lost 4 bases, with 11 bases spanning the gap. The CDR3 consists of 14 residues. The V gene's germline CDR1 is MNHEY and CDR2 SMNVEV (reference sequence). The CDR3 DNA sequence: TGTGCCAGCAGTTACCAGGAAAGATACAATGAGCAGTTCTTC. Protein product: CASSYQERYNEQFF.

About this clone itself: The sample carries other DNA sequences with the same CDR3. V usage is TRBV9 and J usage is TRBJ1-1; D unclear. V lost 2 bases to trimming and J lost 3 bases, with 8 bases between them. This CDR3 comprises 13 residues. Looked up from germline, CDR1 is SGDLS and CDR2 is YYNGEE. The CDR3 DNA reads TGTGCCAGCAGCGTTCTCGGGGACACTGAAGCTTTCTTT. Its translation: CASSVLGDTEAFF.

A word on this clone: The sample holds other DNA sequences that translate to the same CDR3. The rearrangement joins TRBV5-1 to TRBJ2-3; maybe TRBD2 (6 bases). The germline V gene has CDR1 SGHRS and CDR2 YFSETQ. The CDR3 is 13 amino acids. Between the trimmed V and J ends, which lost 4 bases and 3 bases, there was a span of 9 bases. The CDR3 sequence is CASSGGTTDTQYF. DNA for the CDR3: TGCGCCAGCAGCGGCGGGACTACAGATACGCAGTATTTT.

This clone was observed a single time. Within the sample, other DNA sequences also encode this same CDR3. This chain connects TRBV7-9 to TRBJ2-5; D call uncertain. Per germline, CDR1 SEHNR and CDR2 FQNEAQ (reference sequence). The length of the CDR3 is 13 residues. The V end was cut by 5 bases, the J end by 0 bases, with 7 bases between. The CDR3 region is CASSPVYQETQYF. For the CDR3, the DNA is TGTGCCAGCAGCCCAGTGTACCAAGAGACCCAGTACTTC.

The CDR3 spells CASSLRANQPQHF. The CDR3 DNA is TGTGCCAGCAGCTTGAGGGCAAATCAGCCCCAGCATTTT. The V call is TRBV7-9, the J call TRBJ1-5; D ambiguous. Looked up from germline, CDR1 is SEHNR and CDR2 is FQNEAQ (reference sequence). Trimming pared 3 bases from V and 4 bases from J, leaving 7 bases between. The CDR3 has 13 amino acids.

The chain links TRBV5-1 to TRBJ2-2, with 12 bases matching TRBD2. Germline-derived CDR1 and CDR2 are SGHRS and YFSETQ. The ends lost 1 base at V and 2 bases at J; junction bases unmatched: 6. The CDR3 loop spans 18 amino acids. The CDR3 is CASSLRPSGGVNTGELFF. The CDR3 nucleotides are TGCGCCAGCAGCTTGCGGCCTAGCGGGGGGGTTAACACCGGGGAGCTGTTTTTT.